Following are 26 T cell receptor beta chains from one sample sequenced in a study of blood T cells in healthy people across ages. Next came a second PCR, run for about 6 to 11 cycles, which used a sample-barcoded 5' primer along with a J-beta primer mix. MiXCR was run by TCRdb on the 5' RACE reads, yielding one entry per CDR3 protein. The table lists 1.8 million or so distinct CDR3 sequences, 39% of them singletons. Sequencing was done on a sample of blood. The receptors derive from a human donor in good health.

The rearrangement links TRBV24-1 to TRBJ2-5, with D unresolved. V shed 3 bases and J shed 5 bases, with 9 bases lying between them. The CDR3 loop spans 13 amino acids. Germline V gene data show CDR1 as KGHDR and CDR2 as SFDVKD. The CDR3 region is CATSDGLGETQYF. In DNA form, the CDR3 reads TGTGCCACCAGTGATGGGCTGGGGGAGACCCAGTACTTC.

The CDR3 here is CASTPSRGSSYNEQFF. Written as DNA, the CDR3 is TGTGCCAGCACCCCATCGAGGGGTTCATCCTACAATGAGCAGTTCTTC. V gene TRBV7-9 combines with J gene TRBJ2-1; either TRBD1 or TRBD2 may supply D (5 bases each). Germline CDR1 and CDR2: SEHNR and FQNEAQ (reference sequence). The CDR3 has 16 residues. The V end was cut by 7 bases, the J end by 1 base, with 17 bases between.

This clonotype turned up a few times. CDR3 sequence: CASSRTGFRGDTQYF. The CDR3 DNA sequence: TGTGCCAGCAGTCGGACAGGGTTTAGAGGAGATACGCAGTATTTT. The chain recombines TRBV12-3 or TRBV12-4 with TRBJ2-3; 8 nucleotides match TRBD1. V lost 5 bases and J lost 5; bases outside the gene matches: 9. CDR3 length equals 15 residues.

The chain carries TRBV12-3 or TRBV12-4 and TRBJ2-1; D is uncertain. This CDR3 contains 13 residues. V lost 6 bases, J lost 7 bases, and 13 bases lay in between. CDR3 DNA: TGTGCCAGCAGCCGCTGGGCCGGAAATGAGCAGTTCTTC. Its protein product is CASSRWAGNEQFF.

V gene TRBV6-1 combines with J gene TRBJ1-1, with D possibly being TRBD1 (5 bases). There are 16 residues in the CDR3. Per germline, CDR1 MNHNS and CDR2 SASEGT. V was pared by 2 bases and J by 1 base, with 14 bases between. The CDR3 DNA reads as TGTGCCAGCAGTGAACGGGGGGGTTCCGGGAACACTGAAGCTTTCTTT. This sequence encodes CASSERGGSGNTEAFF.

The rearrangement joins TRBV21-1 to TRBJ1-2; the table's D call of TRBD1 was not tested on the DNA. TRBV21-1 is flagged as a pseudogene. CDR3 length equals 15 residues. The CDR3: CASSKGGTGSRGYTF. In DNA, the CDR3 is TGTGCCAGCAGCAAAGGGGGCACAGGTTCCCGTGGCTACACCTTC.

The chain is built from TRBV9 and TRBJ2-1; D gene unclear. Germline V gives CDR1 SGDLS, CDR2 YYNGEE. V was cut by 0 bases and J by 6 bases, with 13 bases left in between. The CDR3 is 15 amino acids. The CDR3 spells CASSVDVGVGNEQFF. The CDR3 DNA follows: TGTGCCAGCAGCGTAGATGTTGGTGTGGGCAATGAGCAGTTCTTC.

This clonotype showed up just once. At one of its ends the junction is not consistent with the germline gene, which may arise from a read error. V gene TRBV7-2 combines with J gene TRBJ2-1; 10 bases line up with TRBD1. This CDR3 spans 13 amino acids. CDR1 is SGHTA, CDR2 FQGNSA, per germline. The CDR3 DNA follows: TGTGCCAGCAGCCGGGACAGGGGTTATGAGCAGGTCTTC. Its translation: CASSRDRGYEQVF.

The J gene is TRBJ1-1, the V gene TRBV7-2; possibly TRBD1 for D (6 bases). Between the trimmed V and J ends, which lost 2 bases and 11 bases, there was a span of 18 bases. The CDR3 is 14 residues long. In germline, CDR1 is SGHTA, CDR2 FQGNSA. As DNA, the CDR3 is TGTGCCAGCAGCTTAAGGGGGGAGGGGAGGTTTGCTTTCTTT. It yields the protein CASSLRGEGRFAFF.

This clonotype appeared once. The V call is TRBV6-5, the J call TRBJ2-5; D uncertain. This CDR3 comprises 17 residues. V gave up 0 bases and J gave up 2 bases, with 16 bases separating them. Germline loops: CDR1 MNHEY, CDR2 SVGAGI. CDR3 in amino acids: CASSYSKSAPGQETQYF. The CDR3 region has the DNA TGTGCCAGCAGTTACTCGAAGAGCGCACCCGGGCAAGAGACCCAGTACTTC.

This clonotype was seen more than once but under ten times. A read error is possible here, since a much larger clone lies one base away. The gene calls are TRBV6-5 and TRBJ2-7; 8 bases are a match to TRBD1. The CDR3 length is 14 residues. Trimming took 4 bases from V and 0 from J; bases not matched to a gene: 2. Per germline, CDR1 MNHEY and CDR2 SVGAGI. The CDR3 protein is CASSWTGNSYEQYF. The CDR3 DNA reads as TGTGCCAGCAGTTGGACAGGGAACTCCTACGAGCAGTACTTC.

The rearrangement joins TRBV24-1 to TRBJ2-2; 9 bases are a match to TRBD1. The V and J ends lost 3 bases and 0 bases, in that order; junction bases with no gene match: 1. The CDR3 is made up of 16 amino acids. The germline CDR1 and CDR2 sequences are KGHDR and SFDVKD. CDR3 residues: CATSDRDRANTGELFF. In DNA form, the CDR3 reads TGTGCCACCAGTGATCGGGACAGGGCGAACACCGGGGAGCTGTTTTTT.

This clonotype occurred a few times. The CDR3 nucleotides read TGTGCCATCACCTCCGGGTTTTATGGCTACACCTTC. Residues: CAITSGFYGYTF. This chain connects TRBV10-3 to TRBJ1-2; the D is unclear. Germline V gene sequence: CDR1 ENHRY, CDR2 SYGVKD. This CDR3 comprises 12 residues. V dropped 7 bases and J dropped 5 bases, with 11 bases sitting between them.

This chain uses TRBV7-2 with TRBJ2-3, with D uncertain. The CDR3 has 15 residues. CDR1 is SGHTA and CDR2 is FQGNSA in the germline V gene. Trimming shortened V by 0 bases and J by 3 bases, and 10 bases separated the two germline ends. Here the CDR3 DNA reads TGTGCCAGCAGCTTAGCCCTGGAGTGGACAGATACGCAGTATTTT. Translating gives CASSLALEWTDTQYF.

The gene calls are TRBV28 and TRBJ1-4; D is perhaps TRBD1 (6 bases). V shed 6 bases and J shed 1 base, with 21 bases lying between them. This CDR3 region has 18 residues. Germline V lookup: CDR1 MDHEN, CDR2 SYDVKM. The CDR3 sequence is CASRPRNRGARTNEKLFF. The CDR3 nucleotides are TGTGCCAGCAGACCCCGAAATCGGGGGGCGCGAACTAATGAAAAACTGTTTTTT. Variable domain in full (rest from reference TRBV28 and TRBJ1-4): DVKVTQSSRYLVKRTGEKVFLECVQDMDHENMFWYRQDPGLGLRLIYFSYDVKMKEKGDIPEGYSVSREKKERFSLILESASTNQTSMYLCASRPRNRGARTNEKLFFGSGTQLSVL.

The CDR3 protein is CSATLTGRDEQYF. DNA for the CDR3: TGCAGTGCTACCCTTACAGGGAGGGACGAGCAGTACTTC. V usage is TRBV20-1 and J usage is TRBJ2-4; D might be TRBD2 (7 bases). The DNA end lines up better with TRBJ2-7; the J call may be wrong. Germline V gives CDR1 DFQATT, CDR2 SNEGSKA (reference sequence). The CDR3 length is 13 residues.

This clonotype was counted a few times. The gene calls are TRBV25-1 and TRBJ1-2; tentative D call: TRBD1 (5 bases). The CDR3 has 16 amino acids. Per germline, CDR1 MGHDK and CDR2 SYGVNS. V dropped 6 bases and J dropped 3 bases, with 20 bases sitting between them. The CDR3 coding sequence is TGTGCCAGCAGCAACTCGGGACCCCCGAGAGACTATGGCTACACCTTC. Translating it yields CASSNSGPPRDYGYTF.

The rearrangement uses TRBV20-1 and TRBJ1-1; D gene unclear. The CDR3 extends over 13 amino acids. Germline values: CDR1 DFQATT, CDR2 SNEGSKA (reference sequence). V was cut by 5 bases and J by 4 bases, with 14 bases left in between. The CDR3 loop is CSAGRLEPTEAFF. The DNA for the CDR3 is TGCAGTGCTGGTCGCCTAGAGCCCACTGAAGCTTTCTTT.

The V gene is TRBV28, the J gene TRBJ1-5; D not resolved. The CDR3 is made up of 14 amino acids. Trimming shortened V by 7 bases and J by 7 bases, and 17 bases separated the two germline ends. Looked up from germline, CDR1 is MDHEN and CDR2 is SYDVKM. The CDR3 bases are TGTGCCAGCACTAACCCCAGTCGGTCCCAGCCCCAGCATTTT. Its protein is CASTNPSRSQPQHF. Full variable domain (remainder filled in from reference TRBV28 and TRBJ1-5): DVKVTQSSRYLVKRTGEKVFLECVQDMDHENMFWYRQDPGLGLRLIYFSYDVKMKEKGDIPEGYSVSREKKERFSLILESASTNQTSMYLCASTNPSRSQPQHFGDGTRLSIL.

This clonotype was counted once. The V gene is TRBV7-9, the J gene TRBJ2-1; 11 bases map to TRBD1. Germline CDR1 SEHNR, CDR2 FQNEAQ (reference sequence). CDR3 length: 16 residues. J gave up 8 bases and V 5 bases, and 11 bases lay outside the gene matches. Here the CDR3 DNA reads TGTGCCAGCAGCCACCCCGGACAGGGGGCTCTATATGAGCAGTTCTTC. Translating gives CASSHPGQGALYEQFF.

The chain employs TRBV29-1 and TRBJ2-7, with 11 nucleotides matching TRBD1. This CDR3 is 13 amino acids long. J gave up 6 bases and V 4 bases, and 5 bases lay outside the gene matches. Germline V gene data show CDR1 as SQVTM and CDR2 as ANQGSEA. CDR3 sequence (DNA): TGCAGCGTTGGCGGGACAGGGGGTTTCGAGCAGTACTTC. It encodes CSVGGTGGFEQYF.

This clonotype was seen a handful of times. J is TRBJ2-5 and V is TRBV7-2, with D perhaps matching TRBD2 (5 bases). The CDR3 is made up of 15 amino acids. CDR1 and CDR2 from the germline V gene are SGHTA and FQGNSA. V was pared by 4 bases and J by 0 bases, with 12 bases between. The DNA of the CDR3 is TGTGCCAGCAGCTCCACGTCGGGGTACCAAGAGACCCAGTACTTC. Protein product: CASSSTSGYQETQYF.

This CDR3 is CASSRLQLSPPYF. CDR3 DNA sequence: TGTGCCAGCAGCCGATTACAATTATCCCCACCGTACTTC. V usage is TRBV6-2 or TRBV6-3 and J usage is TRBJ2-5; D gene uncertain. The CDR3 has 13 amino acids. Germline V CDR1 and CDR2: MNHEY, SVGEGT. V shed 6 bases and J shed 13 bases, with 21 bases lying between them.

The genes are TRBV29-1 and TRBJ2-5; a weak D match, TRBD1 (6 bases). The J call is doubtful: the DNA matches TRBJ2-1 better. Germline V gene sequence: CDR1 SQVTM, CDR2 ANQGSEA. The CDR3 is 14 amino acids. CDR3 in amino acids: CSVGSGELQETQFF. CDR3 bases: TGCAGCGTTGGGTCAGGGGAACTTCAAGAGACCCAGTTCTTC.

CDR3: CASSVAWEAGYEQYF. The CDR3 DNA is TGTGCCAGCAGCGTAGCTTGGGAGGCAGGGTACGAGCAGTACTTC. This rearrangement joins TRBV9 to TRBJ2-5; D is perhaps TRBD2 (6 bases). The J call may be faulty, since TRBJ2-7 better matches the DNA end. Germline-derived CDR1 and CDR2 are SGDLS and YYNGEE. There are 15 residues in the CDR3.

This clonotype was seen more than once but under ten times. V and J are TRBV20-1 and TRBJ1-2, with no clear D. Trimming took 2 bases from V and 4 from J, leaving 20 bases between them. CDR3 length: 16 amino acids. The V gene's germline CDR1 is DFQATT and CDR2 SNEGSKA (reference sequence). The CDR3: CSARSPMTGRPYGYTF. The CDR3 DNA reads TGCAGTGCTAGAAGTCCCATGACGGGCAGGCCCTATGGCTACACCTTC.